This T cell receptor beta chain is from a study of spatial heterogeneity in lung cancer. Trimming shortened V by 6 bases and J by 10 bases, and 16 bases separated the two germline ends. The germline gives CDR1 MNHNY, CDR2 SVGAGI (reference sequence). CDR3 length: 14 amino acids. In the library, each TCR cDNA molecule bore its own unique molecular identifier. Using its own MiXCR run on the 5' RACE reads, TCRdb lists one record per CDR3 protein. The sample has just under 10,000 distinct CDR3 sequences, 20% to 25% seen once. Time point described: blood at routine non-recurrence follow-up after resection.

J is TRBJ1-6 and V is TRBV6-6, with D tentatively TRBD1 (6 bases). The clonotype comes from a female donor with early-stage non-small cell lung cancer. The specimen was PBMCs, collected at follow-up. CDR3 in amino acids: CASSLQGWESPLHF. CDR3 bases: TGTGCCAGCAGCCTGCAGGGGTGGGAGTCACCCCTCCACTTT.